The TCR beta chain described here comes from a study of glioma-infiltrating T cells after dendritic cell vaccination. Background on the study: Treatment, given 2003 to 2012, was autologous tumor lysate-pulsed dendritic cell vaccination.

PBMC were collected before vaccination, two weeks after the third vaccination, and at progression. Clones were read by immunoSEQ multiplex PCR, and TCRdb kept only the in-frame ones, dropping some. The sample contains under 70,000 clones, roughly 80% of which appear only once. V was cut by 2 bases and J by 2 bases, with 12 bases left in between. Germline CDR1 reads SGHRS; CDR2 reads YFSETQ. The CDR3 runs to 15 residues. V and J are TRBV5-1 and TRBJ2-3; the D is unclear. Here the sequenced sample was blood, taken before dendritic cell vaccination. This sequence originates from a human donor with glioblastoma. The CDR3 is CASSLVSADTDTQYF. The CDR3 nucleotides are TGCGCCAGCAGCTTAGTGAGTGCGGACACAGATACGCAGTATTTT.